This T cell receptor (beta chain) was retrieved from a study of early T cells in non-severe SARS-CoV-2 infection. Background on the study: Sequenced bulk RNA came from whole blood that was unsorted, and chains were unpaired. General study results and limits: Matches to VDJdb favored anti-spike CD8 responses and missed private and CD4 specificities.

V was cut by 2 bases and J by 0 bases, with 14 bases left in between. Germline V gene sequence: CDR1 GTSNPN, CDR2 SVGIG (reference sequence). CDR3 length: 15 amino acids. Individually, cDNA molecules had unique molecular identifiers attached to them. TCRdb independently ran MiXCR on the 5' RACE reads; one entry per CDR3 protein. The sample has around 64,000 distinct CDR3 sequences, over 9.5% seen once; the top ten hold over 1.3%. As concerns this clonotype: The antigen is unknown.

The sequencing here drew on whole blood, taken at baseline. This chain links TRBV30 with TRBJ2-7, with a weak D call TRBD1 (5 bases). This clonotype was sampled from an adult who was a healthcare worker with PCR-confirmed SARS-CoV-2 infection or an uninfected control (not recorded which). This CDR3 reads CAWSSKGLPSYEQYF. The CDR3 DNA follows: TGTGCCTGGAGTTCGAAGGGGTTACCCTCCTACGAGCAGTACTTC. Supplemented by reference TRBV30 and TRBJ2-7, the full variable domain reads SQTIHQWPATLVQPVGSPLSLECTVEGTSNPNLYWYRQAAGRGLQLLFYSVGIGQISSEVPQNLSASRPQDRQFILSSKKLLLSDSGFYLCAWSSKGLPSYEQYFGPGTRLTVT.